This T cell receptor (beta chain) derives from a study of T-cell memory formation after mild COVID-19. Study results and caveats: Contracting CD8+ clones were enriched in EMRA, CD4+ mainly in CM and EM. Clonal second-wave expansions that peaked on day 37 had unconfirmed SARS-CoV-2 specificity.

Notes on this clonotype: The target antigen is unknown.

The V and J ends lost 1 base and 12 bases respectively, with 13 bases between them. There are 13 residues in the CDR3. 5'RACE with constant-segment primers yielded barcoded, UMI-tagged TCR alpha and TCR beta cDNA libraries. Each CDR3 protein gets one entry after TCRdb re-called the 5' RACE reads with MiXCR. The sample comprises 250,000 to 350,000 distinct CDR3 sequences, 19% of which are singletons, and about 21% rests with the top ten. This sequence was found in a man between 18 and 29 years old who had mild COVID-19 (a few samples of this study predate the infection). Cell type and time point are not known. The chain carries TRBV12-3 or TRBV12-4 and TRBJ2-1, with D tentatively TRBD2 (5 bases). Sample: PBMCs or a T cell subset sorted from them (not recorded which). The CDR3 DNA is TGTGCCAGCAGTTTAGTCGGGTTCCGGGGGCAGTTCTTC. Residues: CASSLVGFRGQFF.